Below, 7 T cell receptor beta chains from the same sample are listed, as sequenced in a study of T cell changes during pregnancy in multiple sclerosis. TCRdb's copy holds only in-frame clones and misses some; the assay was immunoSEQ multiplex PCR. The sample records 50,000 to 80,000 clones, 90% to 95% being singletons. The sequencing here drew on CD8+ T cells from peripheral blood mononuclear cells, taken before pregnancy. These receptors were taken from a female donor with multiple sclerosis, enrolled in a pregnancy study.

The rearrangement uses TRBV29-1 and TRBJ1-4; D possibly corresponds to TRBD1 (5 bases). From germline, CDR1 is SQVTM and CDR2 ANQGSEA. Between the trimmed V and J ends, which lost 3 bases and 3 bases, there was a span of 11 bases. The CDR3 totals 14 residues. This CDR3 is CSVEDKGPNEKLFF. The DNA for the CDR3 is TGCAGCGTTGAGGACAAGGGTCCTAATGAAAAACTGTTTTTT.

The genes are TRBV6-5 and TRBJ2-1; 10 bases match TRBD2. After removal of 7 bases from V and 1 base from J, the junction contained 4 bases not matched to a gene. Looked up from germline, CDR1 is MNHEY and CDR2 is SVGAGI. CDR3 length: 15 residues. The CDR3: CASTSGGESYNEQFF. The DNA of the CDR3 is TGTGCCAGCACCAGCGGGGGGGAATCCTACAATGAGCAGTTCTTC.

The chain couples TRBV15 to TRBJ2-3, with D possibly matching TRBD2 (5 bases). Trimming removed 1 base at V and 2 bases at J, with 10 bases between. This CDR3 region has 15 residues. Germline V gives CDR1 LNHNV, CDR2 YYDKDF (reference sequence). As DNA, the CDR3 is TGTGCCACCAGCAGAGGAGGTAGCGCCACAGATACGCAGTATTTT. It is translated as CATSRGGSATDTQYF.

This chain joins TRBV27 and TRBJ2-1; D perhaps matches TRBD2 (6 bases). This CDR3 has 14 amino acids. CDR1 and CDR2 (germline): MNHEY, SMNVEV (reference sequence). V lost 5 bases to trimming and J lost 5 bases, with 13 bases between them. The CDR3 is CASSPPGGNNEQFF. Written as DNA, the CDR3 is TGTGCCAGCAGTCCCCCCGGGGGAAACAATGAGCAGTTCTTC.

This clone was detected once. The rearrangement links TRBV27 to TRBJ1-5, with TRBD1 identical over 7 bases. The V gene end was trimmed by 5 bases and the J gene end by 6 bases; junction bases not matched to a gene: 7. Germline lookup yields CDR1 MNHEY and CDR2 SMNVEV (reference sequence). The CDR3 contains 14 residues. CDR3 DNA: TGTGCCAGCAGTGCCGGGACAGTCGGTCAGCCCCAGCATTTT. Protein sequence: CASSAGTVGQPQHF.

The chain is built from TRBV9 and TRBJ1-2, with a possible D match to TRBD1 (6 bases). Trimming cost V 3 bases and J 4 bases, with 16 bases left between them. The CDR3 totals 15 residues. The germline gives CDR1 SGDLS, CDR2 YYNGEE. CDR3 bases: TGTGCCAGCAGCGAACAACAGGGCCCATTCTATGGCTACACCTTC. The encoded protein is CASSEQQGPFYGYTF.

The chain links TRBV5-4 to TRBJ2-1; 8 nucleotides align to TRBD1. With 2 bases clipped from V and 7 bases from J, the junction kept 5 bases outside the gene matches. Germline loops: CDR1 SGHNT, CDR2 YYREEE (reference sequence). This CDR3 is built from 14 residues. This CDR3 reads CASSFLDRENEQFF. Written as DNA, the CDR3 is TGTGCCAGCAGCTTCCTGGACAGGGAAAATGAGCAGTTCTTC.